The 25 T cell receptor beta chains given below trace back to one sample, sequenced in a study of blood T cell repertoires in COVID-19. The data were produced by immunoSEQ multiplex PCR, yet TCRdb's version contains in-frame clones alone and is incomplete. The sample includes about 150,000 clones, about four fifths of them seen just once. The sample taken for sequencing was peripheral blood. Receptors originate from a human donor with acute or convalescent COVID-19. The donor label of this sample is uncertain.

The CDR3 protein is CASSLYSTPGSGGLGGQFF. The CDR3 nucleotides read TGTGCCAGCAGCTTATATAGCACCCCGGGTAGCGGGGGTTTGGGGGGGCAGTTCTTC. This rearrangement joins TRBV11-2 to TRBJ2-1, with 9 bases fitting TRBD2. Trimming took 2 bases from V and 12 from J; bases not matched to a gene: 23. Per germline, CDR1 SGHAT and CDR2 FQNNGV. The CDR3 covers 19 residues.

The chain combines TRBV4-1 with TRBJ2-1; possibly TRBD1 for D (6 bases). The V end lost 4 bases, the J end lost 4 bases, and 11 bases lay between the germline ends. This CDR3 region has 14 residues. Germline CDR1 and CDR2: MGHRA and YSYEKL. CDR3 nucleotide sequence: TGCGCCAGCAGCCTACCGGGACAATACAATGAGCAGTTCTTC. Protein: CASSLPGQYNEQFF.

V is TRBV11-2 and J is TRBJ1-1; D perhaps matches TRBD1 (6 bases). Trimming took 10 bases from V and 3 from J, leaving 15 bases between them. Germline V gene sequence: CDR1 SGHAT, CDR2 FQNNGV. CDR3 length: 13 residues. The CDR3 DNA follows: TGTGCCACCCACGGGGGGCAGGACACTGAAGCTTTCTTT. It codes for CATHGGQDTEAFF.

This clone has a single count. V and J are TRBV2 and TRBJ1-1; D gene uncertain. This CDR3 is built from 13 residues. Trimming took 6 bases from V and 1 from J, leaving 9 bases between them. Germline CDR1 reads SNHLY; CDR2 reads FYNNEI. The CDR3 nucleotides read TGTGCCAGCAGCGTACACCAGAACACTGAAGCTTTCTTT. Its translation: CASSVHQNTEAFF.

The genes are TRBV20-1 and TRBJ2-1, with 10 bases that match TRBD2. V trimming: 3 bases; J trimming: 10 bases; junction bases outside the gene matches: 9. CDR1 is DFQATT, CDR2 SNEGSKA, per germline (reference sequence). The CDR3 sequence is 14 residues long. CDR3 residues: CSASLSSGGQEQFF. The CDR3 nucleotides read TGCAGTGCTAGTTTGTCTAGCGGGGGACAAGAGCAGTTCTTC.

This chain connects TRBV4-1 to TRBJ1-2; D call uncertain. There are 13 residues in the CDR3. V was trimmed by 0 bases and J by 8 bases, leaving 10 bases between them. The germline gives CDR1 MGHRA, CDR2 YSYEKL. CDR3 sequence (DNA): TGCGCCAGCAGCCAAGATGGGGAGCAGGGCTACACCTTC. Translated, it gives CASSQDGEQGYTF.

The rearrangement uses TRBV3-1 (or the pseudogene TRBV3-2) and TRBJ1-4; 9 nucleotides agree with TRBD1. V lost 5 bases to trimming and J lost 6 bases; unmatched junction nucleotides: 4. Germline lookup yields CDR1 LGHDT and CDR2 YNNKEL (reference sequence). The CDR3 spans 14 residues. The CDR3 loop reads CASSSWTGDEKLFF. The CDR3 bases are TGTGCCAGCAGCAGTTGGACAGGGGATGAAAAACTGTTTTTT.

This rearrangement joins TRBV24-1 to TRBJ1-2; D gene uncertain. The germline gives CDR1 KGHDR, CDR2 SFDVKD. The CDR3 is 13 residues long. Trimming cost V 4 bases and J 4 bases, with 9 bases left between them. The CDR3 region has the DNA TGTGCCACCAGTGAAGACACGTTCTATGGCTACACCTTC. This encodes CATSEDTFYGYTF.

V and J are TRBV6-6 and TRBJ1-3, with D tentatively TRBD1 (5 bases). This CDR3 comprises 15 residues. Trimming cost V 4 bases and J 0 bases, with 10 bases left between them. Per germline, CDR1 MNHNY and CDR2 SVGAGI (reference sequence). The CDR3 DNA follows: TGTGCCAGCAGTTCCCAGGGTTTCTCTGGAAACACCATATATTTT. This codes for CASSSQGFSGNTIYF.

V is TRBV6-5 and J is TRBJ2-7, with a possible D match to TRBD1 (5 bases). Per the germline V gene, CDR1 is MNHEY and CDR2 is SVGAGI. The V and J ends lost 6 bases and 2 bases respectively, with 11 bases between them. This CDR3 has 13 residues. CDR3 in DNA: TGTGCCAGCAGGCCAGGGCCCACCTACGAGCAGTACTTC. Amino acids: CASRPGPTYEQYF.

This rearrangement joins TRBV5-1 to TRBJ1-3, with 7 bases aligning to TRBD1. The V segment lost 4 bases and the J segment 3 bases; nucleotides outside the gene matches: 13. Germline values: CDR1 SGHRS, CDR2 YFSETQ. The length of the CDR3 is 17 residues. Here the CDR3 DNA reads TGCGCCAGCAGCCAAGGACAGGAGATGGGCATTGGAAACACCATATATTTT. Protein product: CASSQGQEMGIGNTIYF.

This clone came up once. This rearrangement joins TRBV5-1 to TRBJ1-2; TRBD1 is a possible D gene (5 bases). This CDR3 region has 13 residues. V was cut by 4 bases and J by 8 bases, with 15 bases left in between. The germline V gene has CDR1 SGHRS and CDR2 YFSETQ. This CDR3 reads CASSLGEGKGYTF. CDR3 DNA: TGCGCCAGCAGCCTGGGGGAGGGCAAAGGCTACACCTTC.

The rearrangement joins TRBV13 to TRBJ2-3; perhaps TRBD2 as D (5 bases). CDR3 length: 14 residues. Germline lookup yields CDR1 PRHDT and CDR2 FYEKMQ (reference sequence). V was pared by 4 bases and J by 5 bases, with 13 bases between. CDR3 region: CASSSGSRGDTQYF. CDR3 sequence (DNA): TGTGCCAGCAGCTCGGGATCTCGGGGAGATACGCAGTATTTT.

In this sample, this clone turned up once. The V and J genes are TRBV9 and TRBJ1-2; 7 bases match TRBD1. Trimming cost V 0 bases and J 4 bases; bases outside gene matches: 0. Germline CDR1 SGDLS, CDR2 YYNGEE. This CDR3 has 13 amino acids. This chain's CDR3 is CASSVGTGYGYTF. The CDR3 DNA is TGTGCCAGCAGCGTAGGGACAGGCTATGGCTACACCTTC. The whole variable domain, filled in from reference TRBV9 and TRBJ1-2, reads DSGVTQTPKHLITATGQRVTLRCSPRSGDLSVYWYQQSLDQGLQFLIQYYNGEERAKGNILERFSAQQFPDLHSELNLSSLELGDSALYFCASSVGTGYGYTFGSGTRLTVV.

This rearrangement joins TRBV5-4 to TRBJ1-4; TRBD1 matches 12 bases. CDR1 SGHNT and CDR2 YYREEE come from the germline V gene (reference sequence). This CDR3 spans 19 amino acids. V gave up 4 bases and J gave up 7 bases; unmatched junction bases: 17. The CDR3 coding sequence is TGTGCCAGCAGCCCCAGCGCGTCGGGACAGGGGGCGATCGGTGAAAAACTGTTTTTT. Encoded protein: CASSPSASGQGAIGEKLFF.

This chain links TRBV4-1 with TRBJ1-1, with 9 bases matching TRBD1. Germline V CDR1 and CDR2: MGHRA, YSYEKL. V was pared by 1 base and J by 0 bases, with 6 bases of the junction left unmatched. The CDR3 length is 17 residues. In nucleotides, the CDR3 is TGCGCCAGCAGCCAAGTCCCGGGACAGGGCCTGAACACTGAAGCTTTCTTT. Amino acids: CASSQVPGQGLNTEAFF.

This clone has only a few counts. The chain combines TRBV30 with TRBJ1-2; D is unresolved. CDR1 is GTSNPN, CDR2 SVGIG, per germline (reference sequence). This CDR3 is built from 13 residues. V was clipped by 4 bases and J by 7 bases, with 16 bases between them. CDR3 in DNA: TGTGCCTGGAAGACGACAAGGTCTCGTGGCTACACCTTC. Its protein is CAWKTTRSRGYTF.

This clone was observed once. This chain uses TRBV3-1 (or the pseudogene TRBV3-2) with TRBJ1-3, with D maybe TRBD1 (5 bases). V was shortened by 4 bases and J by 10 bases, with 8 bases between the two germline ends. CDR1 LGHDT and CDR2 YNNKEL come from the germline V gene (reference sequence). This CDR3 comprises 11 residues. The CDR3 reads CASSPGWTIYF. CDR3 DNA: TGTGCCAGCAGCCCAGGGTGGACCATATATTTT.

This chain uses TRBV12-3 or TRBV12-4 with TRBJ1-1; D is unclear. This CDR3 comprises 12 residues. V was cut by 6 bases and J by 3 bases, with 8 bases left in between. The CDR3 DNA reads TGTGCCAGCAGCCCCATTTACACTGAAGCTTTCTTT. Its protein is CASSPIYTEAFF.

V and J are TRBV5-1 and TRBJ1-1; possible D gene TRBD1, 5 bases. CDR3 length equals 15 residues. V was cut by 4 bases and J by 5 bases, with 18 bases left in between. Germline assignment: CDR1 SGHRS and CDR2 YFSETQ. The CDR3 spells CASSLGGRGITEAFF. CDR3 nucleotides: TGCGCCAGCAGCCTGGGGGGTCGGGGGATTACTGAAGCTTTCTTT.

This sequence joins TRBV2 and TRBJ1-2, with 9 bases aligning to TRBD1. The V and J ends lost 5 bases and 6 bases, in that order; junction bases with no gene match: 7. Germline V lookup: CDR1 SNHLY, CDR2 FYNNEI. This CDR3 is 14 amino acids long. CDR3 sequence: CASSPGQGWNGYTF. The DNA for the CDR3 is TGTGCCAGCAGTCCGGGACAGGGCTGGAATGGCTACACCTTC.

This clone was seen once. This chain connects TRBV6-1 to TRBJ1-2, with TRBD1 as a possible D gene (6 bases). The CDR3 is made up of 17 amino acids. Trimming left V 4 bases short and J 0 bases short, with 18 bases between. The V gene's germline CDR1 is MNHNS and CDR2 SASEGT. The CDR3 region is CASSVQGGAVANYGYTF. In DNA form, the CDR3 reads TGTGCCAGCAGTGTACAAGGGGGTGCGGTAGCTAACTATGGCTACACCTTC.

This chain links TRBV6-5 with TRBJ2-3; D remains unclear. The CDR3 length is 15 residues. Germline lookup yields CDR1 MNHEY and CDR2 SVGAGI. With 11 bases removed from V and 1 base from J, the gap between germline ends came to 19 bases. CDR3 residues: CASSATFFRTDTQYF. Written as DNA, the CDR3 is TGTGCCTCGTCTGCCACATTCTTTCGCACAGATACGCAGTATTTT.

This sequence joins TRBV6-1 and TRBJ1-5; no firm D call. The V end lost 0 bases, the J end lost 4 bases, and 10 bases lay between the germline ends. Germline V gives CDR1 MNHNS, CDR2 SASEGT. The CDR3 spans 15 residues. CDR3 loop: CASSEAGGLNQPQHF. The CDR3 DNA reads TGTGCCAGCAGTGAAGCAGGAGGTTTGAATCAGCCCCAGCATTTT.

V usage is TRBV13 and J usage is TRBJ2-5; 11 positions agree with TRBD1. V lost 5 bases, J lost 5 bases, and 10 bases stayed unmatched. The CDR3 consists of 16 residues. Germline CDR1 PRHDT, CDR2 FYEKMQ (reference sequence). CDR3 coding DNA: TGTGCCAGCAGCCCCGGACAGGGGGCGATGGGTGAGACCCAGTACTTC. Amino acids: CASSPGQGAMGETQYF.